This is a list of T cell receptor beta chains from one sample in a study of radiation and T cells in renal cell carcinoma. Some clones are missing from TCRdb's copy, which holds only in-frame ones; the method was immunoSEQ multiplex PCR. The repertoire holds about 170,000 clones, with about 87% as singletons. Sample: blood, taken from a patient whose treatment included radiotherapy and nephrectomy. The receptors were sampled from a woman in her forties or fifties with renal cell carcinoma. The CDR3 runs from the conserved cysteine through the conserved F or W. A D gene is named only where the DNA matches it firmly. Only part of the rows carry a size: once, few, many, or a class if the clone is expanded.

length,size,D,J,V,CDR3,DNA
13,.,.,TRBJ1-1,TRBV6-4,CATSRGGNTEAFF,TGTGCCACATCCCGAGGGGGAAACACTGAAGCTTTCTTT
11,few,.,TRBJ1-2,TRBV30,CAWSVSVGYTF,TGTGCCTGGAGTGTATCCGTTGGCTACACCTTC
14,.,.,TRBJ2-7,TRBV5-6,CASSLVANRVEQYF,TGTGCCAGCAGCTTGGTCGCAAACCGGGTCGAGCAGTACTTC
17,.,.,TRBJ1-3,TRBV7-2,CASSPRRGLNSGNTIYF,TGTGCCAGCAGCCCTCGCCGCGGGCTCAACTCTGGAAACACCATATATTTT
15,.,TRBD2,TRBJ2-7,TRBV18,CASSPSGGARDEQYF,TGTGCCAGCTCCCCTAGCGGGGGGGCCCGAGACGAGCAGTACTTC
15,.,.,TRBJ2-3,TRBV9,CASSRNGGSTDTQYF,TGTGCCAGCAGTAGAAATGGCGGTAGCACAGATACGCAGTATTTT
13,.,.,TRBJ2-7,TRBV19,CASSIPGSYEQYF,TGTGCCAGTAGTATACCGGGCTCCTACGAGCAGTACTTC
15,.,TRBD1,TRBJ1-1,TRBV7-3,CASSSTGGVKTEAFF,TGTGCCAGCAGCTCGACAGGGGGAGTAAAGACTGAAGCTTTCTTT
14,.,.,TRBJ1-1,TRBV6-6,CASSYRQENTEAFF,TGTGCCAGCAGTTACAGACAGGAGAACACTGAAGCTTTCTTT
17,.,TRBD1,TRBJ2-5,TRBV11-1,CASSLGPGTGEQETQYF,TGTGCCAGCAGCTTAGGCCCCGGGACAGGGGAGCAAGAGACCCAGTACTTC
14,.,.,TRBJ2-2,TRBV5-4,CASSSDVGLGELFF,TGTGCCAGCAGCTCGGATGTAGGGTTGGGGGAGCTGTTTTTT
15,.,.,TRBJ2-3,TRBV6-1,CASSEKRPSTDTQYF,TGTGCCAGCAGTGAAAAGCGGCCTAGCACAGATACGCAGTATTTT
13,.,TRBD1,TRBJ1-2,TRBV5-1,CASSGTGNYGYTF,TGCGCCAGCAGCGGGACAGGGAACTATGGCTACACCTTC
17,.,TRBD2,TRBJ2-3,TRBV7-3,CASSRGWLAGQEDTQYF,TGTGCCAGCAGCCGCGGTTGGTTAGCGGGGCAGGAAGATACGCAGTATTTT
18,.,.,TRBJ1-4,TRBV9,CASSVVPQGEGSNEKLFF,TGTGCCAGCAGCGTAGTCCCGCAGGGAGAGGGTTCCAATGAAAAACTGTTTTTT
13,few,.,TRBJ1-1,TRBV6-5,CASSYSADTEAFF,TGTGCCAGCAGTTACTCGGCAGATACTGAAGCTTTCTTT
17,.,TRBD1,TRBJ1-6,TRBV18,CASSPDKTGVGDSPLHF,TGTGCCAGCTCACCAGATAAGACAGGGGTTGGAGATTCACCCCTCCACTTT
16,.,.,TRBJ1-1,TRBV6-1,CASSGGRAGDNTEAFF,TGTGCCAGCAGTGGGGGACGGGCAGGCGATAACACTGAAGCTTTCTTT
15,.,TRBD1,TRBJ2-7,TRBV7-2,CASSTRQGGPYEQYF,TGTGCCAGCAGCACCCGACAGGGGGGACCCTACGAGCAGTACTTC
16,.,TRBD1,TRBJ1-5,TRBV6-6,CASTNNYRGSGQPQHF,TGTGCCAGCACTAACAACTACAGGGGTTCAGGTCAGCCCCAGCATTTT
16,.,TRBD2,TRBJ2-1,TRBV9,CASSVEGGLAGNEQFF,TGTGCCAGCAGCGTAGAAGGGGGACTAGCGGGTAATGAGCAGTTCTTC
19,.,.,TRBJ1-2,TRBV4-2,CASSQPAFGGGSKMLGYTF,TGTGCCAGCAGCCAACCCGCTTTCGGCGGGGGCTCGAAGATGTTAGGCTACACCTTC
14,.,.,TRBJ2-5,TRBV19,CASTSNRGQETQYF,TGTGCCAGTACCTCAAACCGGGGGCAAGAGACCCAGTACTTC
17,.,.,TRBJ1-5,TRBV19,CASSIPFITGGNQPQHF,TGTGCCAGTAGTATACCTTTTATCACAGGTGGCAATCAGCCCCAGCATTTT
15,.,.,TRBJ2-7,TRBV5-1,CASSPTIGGGYEQYF,TGCGCCAGCAGCCCCACTATAGGAGGGGGCTACGAGCAGTACTTC
14,.,TRBD1,TRBJ1-2,TRBV15,CATSRAQGNYGYTF,TGTGCCACCAGCAGAGCACAGGGGAACTATGGCTACACCTTC
15,.,.,TRBJ1-4,TRBV5-4,CASSSSETPVEKLFF,TGTGCCAGCAGCTCCTCCGAGACACCGGTGGAAAAACTGTTTTTT
15,.,.,TRBJ2-7,TRBV5-1,CASSLDQGPWGEQYF,TGCGCCAGCAGCTTAGACCAGGGGCCCTGGGGCGAGCAGTACTTC
14,.,.,TRBJ1-3,TRBV7-2,CASSLHSSGNTIYF,TGTGCCAGCAGCTTGCACAGCTCTGGAAACACCATATATTTT
15,.,.,TRBJ1-2,TRBV29-1,CSVEGGGVGSYGYTF,TGCAGCGTTGAAGGAGGGGGTGTTGGGAGCTATGGCTACACCTTC
14,.,.,TRBJ2-3,TRBV18,CASSPYSSTDTQYF,TGTGCCAGCTCACCGTATTCTAGCACAGATACGCAGTATTTT
13,.,TRBD2,TRBJ2-1,TRBV7-9,CASSLQGGREQFF,TGTGCCAGCAGCTTACAAGGCGGGAGAGAGCAGTTCTTC
15,.,.,TRBJ1-6,TRBV7-2,CASSLNRVPYSPLHF,TGTGCCAGCAGCTTAAATAGGGTTCCCTATTCACCCCTCCACTTT
15,.,.,TRBJ2-6,TRBV9,CASSRTNSGANVLTF,TGTGCCAGCAGCCGTACAAACTCTGGGGCCAACGTCCTGACTTTC
13,.,.,TRBJ1-6,TRBV6-6,CASSPSGGSPLHF,TGTGCCAGCAGTCCCTCCGGGGGATCACCCCTCCACTTT
14,once,.,TRBJ2-1,TRBV7-9,CASSPSGSHNEQFF,TGTGCCAGCAGCCCCAGCGGCAGCCACAATGAGCAGTTCTTC
15,few,.,TRBJ2-1,TRBV7-3,CASSSYLATYNEQFF,TGTGCCAGCAGCTCCTACCTAGCTACCTACAATGAGCAGTTCTTC
11,.,.,TRBJ2-7,TRBV30,CAWSVGGEQYF,TGTGCCTGGAGTGTAGGTGGCGAGCAGTACTTC
14,.,TRBD1,TRBJ1-2,TRBV5-1,CASSRDRGNYGYTF,TGCGCCAGCAGCAGGGACAGGGGGAACTATGGCTACACCTTC
12,.,.,TRBJ1-2,TRBV2,CASNLAGDGYTF,TGTGCCAGCAACTTGGCAGGCGATGGCTACACCTTC
16,.,.,TRBJ2-3,TRBV7-9,CASSLALSGHQDTQYF,TGTGCCAGCAGCTTAGCGCTTTCGGGACATCAAGATACGCAGTATTTT
12,.,.,TRBJ1-2,TRBV7-9,CASSFQNYGYTF,TGTGCCAGCAGCTTCCAGAACTATGGCTACACCTTC
16,.,.,TRBJ1-4,TRBV5-6,CASSLTGQSGPEKLFF,TGTGCCAGCAGCTTGACGGGCCAGTCAGGCCCCGAAAAACTGTTTTTT
16,.,TRBD1,TRBJ2-4,TRBV7-8,CASSLTRDRGKGIQYF,TGTGCCAGCAGCTTAACCCGGGACAGGGGTAAAGGCATTCAGTACTTC
15,.,.,TRBJ2-2,TRBV9,CASSDRDTYTGELFF,TGTGCCAGCAGCGACCGGGACACCTACACCGGGGAGCTGTTTTTT
13,.,.,TRBJ2-7,TRBV5-4,CASSTGRRNEQYF,TGTGCCAGCAGCACCGGGAGACGCAACGAGCAGTACTTC
13,.,TRBD1,TRBJ1-1,TRBV6-1,CASSMTGRSEAFF,TGTGCCAGCAGCATGACAGGGCGGAGCGAAGCTTTCTTT
15,.,TRBD1,TRBJ2-7,TRBV6-6,CASRPLTGGFYEQYF,TGTGCCAGCAGACCATTGACAGGGGGCTTTTACGAGCAGTACTTC
14,once,TRBD1,TRBJ2-7,TRBV6-5,CASSYGQGAWEQYF,TGTGCCAGCAGTTACGGACAGGGGGCTTGGGAGCAGTACTTC
14,.,.,TRBJ1-6,TRBV19,CASSNTGPNSPLHF,TGTGCCAGTAGTAACACAGGACCCAATTCACCCCTCCACTTT
15,.,.,TRBJ1-1,TRBV6-5,CASSYRQGFNTEAFF,TGTGCCAGCAGTTACCGCCAGGGATTCAACACTGAAGCTTTCTTT
16,.,TRBD2,TRBJ2-2,TRBV7-3,CASSSRLAGAGGELFF,TGTGCCAGCAGCTCCCGACTAGCGGGGGCCGGCGGGGAGCTGTTTTTT
13,.,TRBD1,TRBJ1-2,TRBV28,CASGGQVGYGYTF,TGTGCCAGCGGAGGACAGGTCGGCTATGGCTACACCTTC
16,.,TRBD2,TRBJ2-5,TRBV5-5,CASSPNLAGGVETQYF,TGTGCCAGCAGCCCAAACCTAGCGGGGGGAGTGGAGACCCAGTACTTC
13,.,.,TRBJ2-1,TRBV19,CASSIPPHNEQFF,TGTGCCAGTAGTATCCCCCCGCACAATGAGCAGTTCTTC
13,once,.,TRBJ1-1,TRBV19,CASPPGANTEAFF,TGTGCCAGCCCGCCAGGGGCGAACACTGAAGCTTTCTTT
15,once,.,TRBJ2-7,TRBV18,CASSPSGPTPYEQYF,TGTGCCAGCTCACCTTCGGGACCCACCCCCTACGAGCAGTACTTC
17,.,.,TRBJ1-4,TRBV14,CASSQFGPDVFNEKLFF,TGTGCCAGCAGCCAGTTCGGTCCGGACGTCTTTAATGAAAAACTGTTTTTT